This T cell receptor beta chain was sequenced in a study of T cell repertoires in cytomegalovirus infection. In the study overall: Recently identified HLA-C-restricted CMV epitopes were among the peptides used.

This clonotype was seen repeatedly, ten times or more. The antigen is undetermined. This CDR3 is 14 amino acids long. The ends lost 10 bases at V and 5 bases at J; junction bases unmatched: 7. Germline assignment: CDR1 ENHRY and CDR2 SYGVKD. TCRdb re-called the reads with MiXCR, one entry per CDR3 protein. The sample carries some 350,000 distinct CDR3 sequences, about 34% recorded once. General study points: Dominating the ex vivo response were TCR beta clonotypes that were CMV-specific and HLA-C-restricted.

The chain is built from TRBV10-3 and TRBJ1-5, with 11 positions matching TRBD1. The TCR comes from a human donor in good health (CMV status not recorded). Some clones in this sample may be carry-over from other donors' samples. The source material was cultured PBMCs, sampled from culture after CMV antigen stimulation. In DNA form, the CDR3 reads TGTGCCAGCCGCCGGGACAGGGGGTATCAGCCCCAGCATTTT. As protein: CASRRDRGYQPQHF.